The source of this T cell receptor (beta chain) is a study of early T cells in non-severe SARS-CoV-2 infection. Study details: Unsorted whole-blood RNA was sequenced in bulk, leaving chains unpaired. The study's findings and limits: Missing private and CD4 specificities, VDJdb matching favored anti-spike CD8 responses.

On this clonotype: The antigen remains undetermined. A much larger clone is a single base away; this may be a read error.

The protocol attached unique molecular identifiers to individual cDNA molecules. MiXCR, run by TCRdb on the 5' RACE reads, gives a single entry per CDR3 protein. The sample shows about 39,000 distinct CDR3 sequences, 5.5% of them seen only once. Germline loops: CDR1 SGHAT, CDR2 FQDESV (reference sequence). V was shortened by 4 bases and J by 1 base, with 10 bases between the two germline ends. This CDR3 is built from 14 residues. Material: whole blood, obtained at baseline. V and J are TRBV11-1 and TRBJ2-5; TRBD1 might be the D (6 bases). This clonotype originated in an adult who was a healthcare worker with PCR-confirmed SARS-CoV-2 infection or an uninfected control (not recorded which). In DNA, the CDR3 is TGTGCCAGCAGCTACAGGGTAACCCAAGAGACCCAGTACTTC. Translation gives CASSYRVTQETQYF.